This passage covers 21 T cell receptor beta chains from one sample sequenced in a study of CD8 T cells in Susac syndrome. RNA was extracted with the RNeasy kit, and a quantity of roughly 0.45 to 1 ug was reverse transcribed using random hexamers. TCRdb re-called the immunoSEQ multiplex PCR reads through MiXCR, storing one row per CDR3 protein. The sample records about 83,000 distinct CDR3 sequences, 90% to 97% being singletons. Sequencing used CD8+ T cells from PBMCs. These TCRs come from a human donor with Susac syndrome.

The rearrangement links TRBV7-9 to TRBJ2-1; a possible D gene is TRBD2 (6 bases). This CDR3 is built from 14 residues. The V and J ends lost 3 bases and 3 bases respectively, with 9 bases between them. Germline V gives CDR1 SEHNR, CDR2 FQNEAQ (reference sequence). The CDR3 DNA follows: TGTGCCAGCAGCTTGGACGGGGGCTACAATGAGCAGTTCTTC. Its protein product is CASSLDGGYNEQFF.

The rearrangement uses TRBV5-6 and TRBJ2-7, with 9 bases that match TRBD2. After removal of 3 bases from V and 6 bases from J, the junction contained 4 bases not matched to a gene. The germline V gene has CDR1 SGHDT and CDR2 YYEEEE. This CDR3 spans 13 amino acids. The CDR3 here is CASSYGTSSEQYF. The DNA of the CDR3 is TGTGCCAGCAGCTACGGGACTAGCAGCGAGCAGTACTTC.

This rearrangement joins TRBV11-2 to TRBJ1-1; 8 positions agree with TRBD1. Germline V gene sequence: CDR1 SGHAT, CDR2 FQNNGV. The V gene end was trimmed by 0 bases and the J gene end by 6 bases; junction bases not matched to a gene: 6. The CDR3 totals 15 residues. The CDR3 coding sequence is TGTGCCAGCAGCTTAGATTCAGGGGGCCCCTCTGAAGCTTTCTTT. It codes for CASSLDSGGPSEAFF.

This chain uses TRBV20-1 with TRBJ2-1; D may be TRBD2 (5 bases). The CDR3 loop spans 12 amino acids. V lost 2 bases, J lost 6 bases, and 8 bases lay in between. Germline V gene lookup returns CDR1 DFQATT and CDR2 SNEGSKA (reference sequence). The CDR3 here is CSARRGPNEQFF. CDR3 coding DNA: TGCAGTGCTAGACGCGGGCCCAATGAGCAGTTCTTC.

This clonotype was detected a few times. The J gene is TRBJ1-2, the V gene TRBV20-1; TRBD1 is a possible D gene (6 bases). This CDR3 has 12 residues. Germline CDR1 is DFQATT and CDR2 is SNEGSKA (reference sequence). Between the trimmed V and J ends, which lost 1 base and 4 bases, there was a span of 7 bases. This CDR3 reads CSARGGPYGYTF. In nucleotides, the CDR3 is TGCAGTGCTAGAGGGGGGCCCTATGGCTACACCTTC.

The V and J genes are TRBV9 and TRBJ2-1, with 13 bases aligning to TRBD2. Germline V gene data show CDR1 as SGDLS and CDR2 as YYNGEE. The CDR3 contains 18 residues. Unmatched junction bases numbered 10, after V lost 3 bases and J lost 4 bases. The CDR3 DNA sequence: TGTGCCAGCAGCGCCCTGACTAGCGGGAGGACTCCGTACAATGAGCAGTTCTTC. Its protein product is CASSALTSGRTPYNEQFF.

The chain carries TRBV29-1 and TRBJ2-7; 7 bases are shared with TRBD1. V was pared by 4 bases and J by 2 bases, with 11 bases of the junction left unmatched. CDR1 is SQVTM and CDR2 is ANQGSEA in the germline V gene. This CDR3 comprises 15 residues. The DNA of the CDR3 is TGCAGCGTTGTATGGTCGGACAGGCCGGCCTACGAGCAGTACTTC. Translating gives CSVVWSDRPAYEQYF.

In its sample, this clonotype was seen once. The V and J genes are TRBV28 and TRBJ1-1, with D perhaps TRBD1 (6 bases). CDR3 length: 11 amino acids. Germline CDR1 and CDR2: MDHEN and SYDVKM. The CDR3 reads CPTPRTDEAFF. In DNA form, the CDR3 reads TGTCCCACGCCCCGGACAGATGAAGCTTTCTTT. Supplemented by reference TRBV28 and TRBJ1-1, the full variable domain reads DVKVTQSSRYLVKRTGEKVFLECVQDMDHENMFWYRQDPGLGLRLIYFSYDVKMKEKGDIPEGYSVSREKKERFSLILESASTNQTSMYLCPTPRTDEAFFGQGTRLTVV.

The V and J genes are TRBV18 and TRBJ1-6, with D possibly being TRBD1 (6 bases). Germline V CDR1 and CDR2: KGHSH, LQKENI. Deletions cut 8 bases from V and 7 bases from J, with 15 bases between. The CDR3 extends over 14 amino acids. CDR3 bases: TGTGCCAGCCACCTACAGGGTGGGAATTCACCCCTCCACTTT. As protein: CASHLQGGNSPLHF.

The chain recombines TRBV7-2 with TRBJ2-7; D might be TRBD1 (6 bases). The CDR3 spans 14 residues. Trimming took 2 bases from V and 2 from J, leaving 10 bases between them. Germline V lookup: CDR1 SGHTA, CDR2 FQGNSA. The CDR3: CASSLIRGTYEQYF. CDR3 coding DNA: TGTGCCAGCAGCTTAATCAGGGGTACCTACGAGCAGTACTTC. The full variable domain, with the rest looked up from reference TRBV7-2 and TRBJ2-7, is GAGVSQSPSNKVTEKGKDVELRCDPISGHTALYWYRQSLGQGLEFLIYFQGNSAPDKSGLPSDRFSAERTGGSVSTLTIQRTQQEDSAVYLCASSLIRGTYEQYFGPGTRLTVT.

CDR3 amino acids: CASTLRGREKETQYF. In nucleotides, the CDR3 is TGTGCCAGCACCCTGCGGGGCAGGGAAAAAGAGACCCAGTACTTC. The chain recombines TRBV11-2 with TRBJ2-5; TRBD2 is a possible D gene (6 bases). The CDR3 totals 15 residues. CDR1 and CDR2 from the germline V gene are SGHAT and FQNNGV. The ends were cut back, 7 bases at V and 3 bases at J, with 18 bases in the middle.

The rearrangement links TRBV5-1 to TRBJ2-5; possible D gene TRBD1, 6 bases. This CDR3 contains 13 residues. V was pared by 0 bases and J by 13 bases, with 16 bases between. Per germline, CDR1 SGHRS and CDR2 YFSETQ. In DNA form, the CDR3 reads TGCGCCAGCAGCTTGGCCTATGGGGACACGATGTACTTC. Its protein is CASSLAYGDTMYF.

The chain links TRBV9 to TRBJ1-2, with 8 bases aligning to TRBD1. CDR3 length: 13 amino acids. Germline V gives CDR1 SGDLS, CDR2 YYNGEE. J lost 3 bases, V lost 6 bases, and 4 bases had no gene match. CDR3 sequence reads: CASNTGGHYGYTF. Here the CDR3 DNA reads TGTGCCAGCAACACAGGGGGACACTATGGCTACACCTTC.

The V call is TRBV4-2, the J call TRBJ2-1, with D tentatively TRBD1 or TRBD2 (5 bases each). The ends were cut back, 6 bases at V and 8 bases at J, with 8 bases in the middle. The CDR3 has 11 amino acids. From germline, CDR1 is LGHNA and CDR2 YNFKEQ. CDR3 in DNA: TGTGCCAGCAGAGGGACCTATGAGCAGTTCTTC. Translated, it gives CASRGTYEQFF.

The V and J genes are TRBV9 and TRBJ1-2; 7 nucleotides line up with TRBD1. With V trimmed by 6 bases and J by 8 bases, 7 bases remained unmatched. The CDR3 length is 12 residues. Germline V gene lookup returns CDR1 SGDLS and CDR2 YYNGEE. CDR3 residues: CASKDRVDGYTF. The CDR3 DNA sequence: TGTGCCAGCAAAGACAGGGTCGACGGCTACACCTTC. The whole variable domain, remainder taken from reference TRBV9 and TRBJ1-2, is DSGVTQTPKHLITATGQRVTLRCSPRSGDLSVYWYQQSLDQGLQFLIQYYNGEERAKGNILERFSAQQFPDLHSELNLSSLELGDSALYFCASKDRVDGYTFGSGTRLTVV.

The chain is built from TRBV3-1 and TRBJ2-5; no firm D call. V shed 1 base and J shed 5 bases, with 2 bases lying between them. Germline CDR1 reads LGHDT; CDR2 reads YNNKEL (reference sequence). CDR3 length: 11 amino acids. CDR3 coding DNA: TGTGCCAGCAGCCAAGGGGAGACCCAGTACTTC. As protein: CASSQGETQYF.

The chain combines TRBV29-1 with TRBJ2-1; 7 nucleotides align to TRBD2. CDR1 SQVTM and CDR2 ANQGSEA come from the germline V gene. V shed 8 bases, J shed 10 bases, and the junction held 8 bases outside the gene matches. The CDR3 is 11 amino acids. The CDR3 here is CSMGEGGEQFF. The DNA of the CDR3 is TGCAGCATGGGGGAGGGAGGCGAGCAGTTCTTC.

Only a few counts were recorded for this clonotype. The CDR3 protein is CASSVGTGSNTEAFF. The DNA of the CDR3 is TGTGCCAGCAGCGTCGGTACAGGGTCGAACACTGAAGCTTTCTTT. The V gene is TRBV9, the J gene TRBJ1-1; D is perhaps TRBD1 (6 bases). Trimming took 2 bases from V and 1 from J, leaving 12 bases between them. Germline assignment: CDR1 SGDLS and CDR2 YYNGEE. CDR3 length: 15 amino acids.

This chain connects TRBV7-9 to TRBJ2-5, with 8 bases lining up with TRBD1. Trimming took 1 base from V and 5 from J; bases not matched to a gene: 6. The CDR3 runs to 15 residues. Per germline, CDR1 SEHNR and CDR2 FQNEAQ (reference sequence). CDR3 sequence reads: CASSLVQGAEETQYF. The CDR3 DNA follows: TGTGCCAGCAGCTTAGTGCAGGGGGCTGAGGAGACCCAGTACTTC.

Note on this clonotype: A read error may account for a junction end that differs from germline. The chain joins TRBV4-3 to TRBJ1-1; TRBD1 is a possible D gene (5 bases). The length of the CDR3 is 15 residues. Looked up from germline, CDR1 is LGHNA and CDR2 is YSLEER. CDR3 in DNA: TGCGCCAGCACCCAAGATGCAGGGTCGAACACTGAAGCTTTCTTT. It encodes CASTQDAGSNTEAFF.

The rearrangement links TRBV11-1 to TRBJ2-5; unclear D gene. V lost 6 bases, J lost 5 bases, and 10 bases lay in between. CDR1 and CDR2 (germline): SGHAT, FQDESV (reference sequence). The CDR3 has 12 amino acids. The CDR3 nucleotides read TGTGCCAGCAGAGACTCTAGGGAGACCCAGTACTTC. This sequence encodes CASRDSRETQYF.